The source of this T cell receptor beta chain is a study of technical replicates of blood from four donors (dated by TCRdb to about 2017). The library was made by the immunoSEQ multiplex PCR assay. TCRdb's version of the immuneACCESS table is confined to in-frame rearrangements and falls short of the full clone set. An unresolved V gene accounts for under half of the shortfall where checked; the remainder is of unknown origin. This sample has tens of thousands of clones in its table, and 91% of those were observed once. The ten biggest clones cover around 0.37% of the sample. In its sample, this clone was seen once. No cognate antigen has been identified for it. No base quality values were provided; no much bigger clone lies one nucleotide off. Ends trimmed: V by 6 bases, J by 1 base; bases unmatched to a gene: 13. For CDR1 and CDR2, the germline V gene lists KGHSH and LQKENI. Counted from cysteine to phenylalanine, this CDR3 has 17 amino acids. Only CDR3 DNA remains: 51 bases, in frame from the first base.

Recombination connected TRBV18 to TRBJ1-1, with TRBD1 matching 8 junction bases. The sample taken for sequencing was T cells isolated from PBMCs. The source of this sequence is a human donor in good health. Some clones in this sample may be carry-over from other donors' samples. The nucleotide sequence is given as TGTGCCAGCTCCCGAGGACAGGGAGGAATGACGAACACTGAAGCTTTCTTT. It is translated as CASSRGQGGMTNTEAFF.